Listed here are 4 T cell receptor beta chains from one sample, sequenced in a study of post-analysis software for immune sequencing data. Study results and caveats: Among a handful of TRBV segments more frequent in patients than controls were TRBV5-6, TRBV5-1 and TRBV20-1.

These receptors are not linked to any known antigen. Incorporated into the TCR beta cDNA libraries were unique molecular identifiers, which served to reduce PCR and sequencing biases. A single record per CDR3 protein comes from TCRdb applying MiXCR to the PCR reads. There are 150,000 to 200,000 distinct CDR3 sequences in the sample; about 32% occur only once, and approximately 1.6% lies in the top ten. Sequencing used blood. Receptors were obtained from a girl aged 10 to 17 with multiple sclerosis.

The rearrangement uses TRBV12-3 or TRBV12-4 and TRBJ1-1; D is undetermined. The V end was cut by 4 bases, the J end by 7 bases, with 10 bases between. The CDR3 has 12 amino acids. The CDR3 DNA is TGTGCCAGCAGTTCTCGTTATGGTGAAGCTTTCTTT. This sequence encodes CASSSRYGEAFF.

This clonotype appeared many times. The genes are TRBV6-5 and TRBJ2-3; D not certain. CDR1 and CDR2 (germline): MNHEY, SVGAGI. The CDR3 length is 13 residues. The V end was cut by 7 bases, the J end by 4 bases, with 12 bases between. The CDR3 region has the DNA TGTGCCAGCACCCCTTTTGACGCAGATACGCAGTATTTT. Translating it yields CASTPFDADTQYF.

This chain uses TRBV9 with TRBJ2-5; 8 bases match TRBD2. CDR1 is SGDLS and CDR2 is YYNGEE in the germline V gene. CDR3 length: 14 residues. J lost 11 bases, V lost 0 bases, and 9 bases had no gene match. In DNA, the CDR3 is TGTGCCAGCAGCGTAGGGCTAGCGGGTATTGAGCAGTACTTC. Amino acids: CASSVGLAGIEQYF.

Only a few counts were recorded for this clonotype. CDR3 in DNA: TGTGCCAGCAGCCATTTCGGACTAGCGGGACTTGACTCCTACAATGAGCAGTTCTTC. It specifies CASSHFGLAGLDSYNEQFF. The rearrangement uses TRBV14 and TRBJ2-1, with 12 bases identical to TRBD2. The CDR3 has 19 residues. Germline V lookup: CDR1 SGHDN, CDR2 FVKESK. The V and J ends lost 3 bases and 0 bases, in that order; junction bases with no gene match: 9.